Shown below are 23 T cell receptor beta chains from a single sample sequenced in a study of T cells in Graves' hyperthyroidism and ophthalmopathy. TCR beta CDR3 regions were amplified from RNA. TCR CDR3 underwent first-round RT-PCR with the HTBI primer set. MiXCR, applied by TCRdb to the multiplex PCR reads, yields one record per CDR3 protein. The table has about 270,000 distinct CDR3 sequences, less than 30% seen once. Specimen: blood. All receptors derive from a middle-aged man with Graves' hyperthyroidism that later progressed to Graves' ophthalmopathy.

This clonotype was detected ten times or more. The chain joins TRBV7-9 to TRBJ1-1; D is unresolved. The germline gives CDR1 SEHNR, CDR2 FQNEAQ (reference sequence). This CDR3 is 15 amino acids long. Trimming pared 7 bases from V and 3 bases from J, leaving 18 bases between. The CDR3 bases are TGTGCCAGCACGTTCGGCGGACTTAGTTACACTGAAGCTTTCTTT. This sequence encodes CASTFGGLSYTEAFF. Full variable domain (rest looked up from reference TRBV7-9 and TRBJ1-1): DTGVSQNPRHKITKRGQNVTFRCDPISEHNRLYWYRQTLGQGPEFLTYFQNEAQLEKSRLLSDRFSAERPKGSFSTLEIQRTEQGDSAMYLCASTFGGLSYTEAFFGQGTRLTVV.

V is TRBV28 and J is TRBJ1-2, with D possibly being TRBD1 (5 bases). Trimming pared 1 base from V and 5 bases from J, leaving 8 bases between. The length of the CDR3 is 13 residues. Germline lookup yields CDR1 MDHEN and CDR2 SYDVKM. The CDR3 reads CASSLSGYYGYTF. The CDR3 nucleotides are TGTGCCAGCAGTTTATCAGGGTATTATGGCTACACCTTC.

In its sample, this clonotype was seen many times. The rearrangement uses TRBV2 and TRBJ2-7, with 10 bases that match TRBD2. With 7 bases clipped from V and 0 bases from J, the junction kept 9 bases outside the gene matches. In germline, CDR1 is SNHLY, CDR2 FYNNEI. The CDR3 is 16 amino acids. The CDR3 here is CASIAGLAEPSYEQYF. CDR3 bases: TGTGCCAGCATCGCTGGACTAGCGGAGCCCTCCTACGAGCAGTACTTC.

This clonotype was seen only a few times. The chain is built from TRBV6-2 or TRBV6-3 and TRBJ2-4; 7 bases map to TRBD2. V lost 6 bases and J lost 4; bases outside the gene matches: 6. Germline V lookup: CDR1 MNHEY, CDR2 SVGEGT. This CDR3 comprises 14 residues. CDR3 residues: CASSPGTTKNIQYF. In DNA form, the CDR3 reads TGTGCCAGCAGCCCCGGGACTACGAAAAACATTCAGTACTTC.

This clonotype was observed many times. V usage is TRBV3-1 and J usage is TRBJ1-3; D not certain. V gave up 8 bases and J gave up 2 bases, with 10 bases separating them. This CDR3 is built from 13 residues. Germline-derived CDR1 and CDR2 are LGHDT and YNNKEL (reference sequence). CDR3 DNA sequence: TGTGCCAGCGCTCGGACCGCTGGAAACACCATATATTTT. It codes for CASARTAGNTIYF.

Many counts were recorded for this clonotype. In nucleotides, the CDR3 is TGCAGTGCCGAAGAGACAGTTGGGTATGGCTACACCTTC. It specifies CSAEETVGYGYTF. V and J are TRBV20-1 and TRBJ1-2, with a weak D call TRBD1 (5 bases). The CDR3 covers 13 residues. The germline CDR1 and CDR2 sequences are DFQATT and SNEGSKA (reference sequence). V was cut by 6 bases and J by 5 bases, with 16 bases left in between.

This clonotype was counted many times. The chain links TRBV12-3 or TRBV12-4 to TRBJ2-2; 9 nucleotides agree with TRBD1. This CDR3 is built from 15 residues. J gave up 2 bases and V 7 bases, and 5 bases lay outside the gene matches. The CDR3 DNA follows: TGTGCCAGCAAAACACAGGGGGCCAACACCGGGGAGCTGTTTTTT. This gives the protein CASKTQGANTGELFF.

The chain has TRBV12-3 or TRBV12-4 and TRBJ2-5; D is possibly TRBD2 (7 bases). The CDR3 totals 15 residues. V was cut by 5 bases and J by 5 bases, with 18 bases left in between. The CDR3 here is CASSRTGGPLETQYF. In nucleotides, the CDR3 is TGTGCCAGCAGTAGGACCGGGGGGCCGTTGGAGACCCAGTACTTC.

At least ten counts were recorded for this clonotype. The chain is built from TRBV12-3 or TRBV12-4 and TRBJ2-7; 8 bases line up with TRBD1. Trimming at V came to 5 bases and at J to 0 bases, leaving 9 bases not matched to a gene. The CDR3 is 16 amino acids. The CDR3 region is CASSHPGQVRSYEQYF. The CDR3 DNA is TGTGCCAGCAGTCACCCGGGACAGGTGCGCTCCTACGAGCAGTACTTC.

At least ten counts were recorded for this clonotype. This chain connects TRBV29-1 to TRBJ1-1, with a possible D match to TRBD1 (5 bases). The germline gives CDR1 SQVTM, CDR2 ANQGSEA. V lost 3 bases and J lost 1, with 6 bases in between. The CDR3 contains 12 residues. CDR3 in DNA: TGCAGCGTTGACCAGGGGAACACTGAAGCTTTCTTT. Amino acids: CSVDQGNTEAFF.

This clonotype was detected many times. The rearrangement joins TRBV10-3 to TRBJ2-5; 7 bases fit TRBD1. The V gene end was trimmed by 1 base and the J gene end by 10 bases; junction bases not matched to a gene: 12. The CDR3 is made up of 15 amino acids. In germline, CDR1 is ENHRY, CDR2 SYGVKD. This CDR3 reads CAISEFLGQQEGQYF. The CDR3 bases are TGTGCCATCAGTGAGTTTCTGGGACAGCAAGAGGGCCAGTACTTC.

This clonotype was counted ten times or more. This CDR3 reads CSVEDTPGTLAGSYEQYF. The CDR3 DNA reads TGCAGCGTTGAAGACACCCCCGGAACGCTGGCGGGCTCCTACGAGCAGTACTTC. This sequence joins TRBV29-1 and TRBJ2-7; the D gene is possibly TRBD2 (5 bases). This CDR3 spans 18 amino acids. Per the germline V gene, CDR1 is SQVTM and CDR2 is ANQGSEA. The germline V and J ends were trimmed by 0 bases and 0 bases, with 21 bases remaining between them.

This clonotype was picked up many times. The V gene is TRBV6-2 or TRBV6-3, the J gene TRBJ2-1; 8 bases are a match to TRBD1. CDR1 and CDR2 (germline): MNHEY, SVGEGT. The J segment lost 7 bases and the V segment lost 7 bases, leaving 3 bases of the junction unmatched. This CDR3 contains 12 residues. CDR3: CASTRGLNEQFF. The CDR3, as DNA: TGTGCCAGCACCAGGGGGCTAAATGAGCAGTTCTTC.

The sample holds many counts of this clonotype. The chain has TRBV29-1 and TRBJ1-1, with D possibly TRBD1 on 5 matching bases. V was pared by 6 bases and J by 0 bases, with 14 bases between. The CDR3 has 14 residues. CDR1 SQVTM and CDR2 ANQGSEA come from the germline V gene. DNA for the CDR3: TGCAGCGTCCTCAGGGTGGCAATGAACACTGAAGCTTTCTTT. Translating gives CSVLRVAMNTEAFF. Full variable domain (rest looked up from reference TRBV29-1 and TRBJ1-1): SAVISQKPSRDICQRGTSLTIQCQVDSQVTMMFWYRQQPGQSLTLIATANQGSEATYESGFVIDKFPISRPNLTFSTLTVSNMSPEDSSIYLCSVLRVAMNTEAFFGQGTRLTVV.

This clonotype has just one count. The gene calls are TRBV11-2 and TRBJ2-7; 9 bases are a match to TRBD2. CDR1 SGHAT and CDR2 FQNNGV come from the germline V gene. This CDR3 contains 19 residues. The V gene end was trimmed by 5 bases and the J gene end by 6 bases; junction bases not matched to a gene: 23. The chain's CDR3 is CASSPIWTSDERGLSEQYF. CDR3 DNA sequence: TGTGCCAGCAGCCCCATTTGGACTAGCGATGAAAGGGGACTAAGCGAGCAGTACTTC. Combining the CDR3 with reference TRBV11-2 and TRBJ2-7 gives the whole variable domain EAGVAQSPRYKIIEKRQSVAFWCNPISGHATLYWYQQILGQGPKLLIQFQNNGVVDDSQLPKDRFSAERLKGVDSTLKIQPAKLEDSAVYLCASSPIWTSDERGLSEQYFGPGTRLTVT.

This clonotype has at least ten counts. V is TRBV2 and J is TRBJ1-5; no clear D gene. Germline V gives CDR1 SNHLY, CDR2 FYNNEI. The CDR3 has 14 residues. V gave up 0 bases and J gave up 4 bases, with 7 bases separating them. Here the CDR3 reads CASSEATGNQPQHF. The DNA of the CDR3 is TGTGCCAGCAGTGAAGCAACGGGTAATCAGCCCCAGCATTTT. Filled out from reference TRBV2 and TRBJ1-5, the complete variable domain reads EPEVTQTPSHQVTQMGQEVILRCVPISNHLYFYWYRQILGQKVEFLVSFYNNEISEKSEIFDDQFSVERPDGSNFTLKIRSTKLEDSAMYFCASSEATGNQPQHFGDGTRLSIL.

Many counts were recorded for this clonotype. This chain links TRBV12-5 with TRBJ2-5; D might be TRBD2 (5 bases). Between the trimmed V and J ends, which lost 2 bases and 1 base, there was a span of 14 bases. The germline CDR1 and CDR2 sequences are LGHNT and FRNRAP. The CDR3 is made up of 16 amino acids. CDR3 bases: TGTGCTAGTGGTTTGTACGTGGGAGAGATCCAAGAGACCCAGTACTTC. This gives the protein CASGLYVGEIQETQYF.

This clonotype appeared many times. The rearrangement uses TRBV28 and TRBJ2-7; D is uncertain. The V end was cut by 1 base, the J end by 1 base, with 5 bases between. CDR1 is MDHEN, CDR2 SYDVKM, per germline. This CDR3 has 13 amino acids. As DNA, the CDR3 is TGTGCCAGCAGTTTATCGGTATCCTACGAGCAGTACTTC. The encoded protein is CASSLSVSYEQYF.

J is TRBJ1-5 and V is TRBV6-1; D perhaps matches TRBD1 (6 bases). The germline V gene has CDR1 MNHNS and CDR2 SASEGT. The V end was cut by 2 bases, the J end by 0 bases, with 8 bases between. The CDR3 length is 15 residues. The CDR3 protein is CASSEQGYSNQPQHF. The DNA of the CDR3 is TGTGCCAGCAGTGAACAGGGGTATAGCAATCAGCCCCAGCATTTT.

This clonotype was found many times. V is TRBV10-3 and J is TRBJ2-3, with TRBD2 matching 9 bases. Germline V CDR1 and CDR2: ENHRY, SYGVKD. J gave up 9 bases and V 10 bases, and 14 bases lay outside the gene matches. The CDR3 has 14 amino acids. The chain's CDR3 is CATQLAGRDGTQYF. The CDR3, as DNA: TGTGCCACTCAACTAGCGGGTAGGGATGGCACGCAGTATTTT.

There are many counts of this clonotype. The V gene is TRBV9, the J gene TRBJ1-3; no clear D. CDR1 is SGDLS and CDR2 is YYNGEE in the germline V gene. The CDR3 contains 16 residues. V shed 4 bases and J shed 0 bases, with 14 bases lying between them. This CDR3 reads CASSPAIQVSGNTIYF. The CDR3 DNA is TGTGCCAGCAGCCCCGCCATTCAAGTCTCTGGAAACACCATATATTTT. The full variable domain, with the rest looked up from reference TRBV9 and TRBJ1-3, is DSGVTQTPKHLITATGQRVTLRCSPRSGDLSVYWYQQSLDQGLQFLIQYYNGEERAKGNILERFSAQQFPDLHSELNLSSLELGDSALYFCASSPAIQVSGNTIYFGEGSWLTVV.

This clonotype occurred many times. The J gene is TRBJ1-2, the V gene TRBV24-1; 7 bases fit TRBD1. The CDR3 contains 13 residues. Germline-derived CDR1 and CDR2 are KGHDR and SFDVKD. Trimming at V came to 2 bases and at J to 12 bases, leaving 8 bases not matched to a gene. This CDR3 reads CATSDYRDSRHTF. Written as DNA, the CDR3 is TGTGCCACCAGTGATTACAGGGACAGTCGTCACACCTTC.

The chain uses TRBV7-2 and TRBJ2-7; 7 bases line up with TRBD1. CDR3 size: 15 residues. CDR1 SGHTA and CDR2 FQGNSA come from the germline V gene. The trim removed 5 bases at V and 0 bases at J, leaving 7 bases unmatched. The CDR3 DNA follows: TGTGCCAGCAGCATAAGGGCAGGGGGCTCCTACGAGCAGTACTTC. This codes for CASSIRAGGSYEQYF.